This section outlines one T cell receptor (beta chain) sequence together with its context. What it binds is not known. The data were taken from a study of siplizumab effects on memory and regulatory T cells. Findings of the study overall: Proliferating siplizumab-cultured Tregs lacked confirmed suppressive function. Sequences below about 10^-5 frequency were poorly captured, limiting mapping of alloreactive clones. Mappable alloreactive CD4+ clones came from Treg cells about 66% of the time on average with siplizumab, against around 25% in controls. The study found naive T cells seemingly more diverse than memory cells and seemingly major alloresponse contributors.

V was pared by 2 bases and J by 8 bases, with 8 bases between. The CDR3 is 12 amino acids. CDR1 and CDR2 from the germline V gene are SGHVS and FNYEAQ. TCRdb's table, derived via immunoSEQ multiplex PCR, lists solely in-frame clones and lacks some. Found here are around 99,000 clones, approximately 90% of them singletons; the top ten hold approximately 0.75%. The rearrangement joins TRBV7-6 to TRBJ2-3; D remains unclear. Sequenced input: Tregs sorted from blood. The TCR was taken from a human donor in good health. This CDR3 is CASSLTDSTQYF. In DNA, the CDR3 is TGTGCCAGCAGCTTAACAGATTCTACGCAGTATTTT.